This entry describes one T cell receptor (beta chain). Its target is not known. At one boundary the junction diverges from the germline segment, which might be a read error. In germline, CDR1 is SEHNR, CDR2 FQNEAQ (reference sequence). The CDR3 extends over 16 amino acids. The data are from a study of cytomegalovirus exposure and HLA in healthy donors. Study-wide results and caveats: In a later analysis, HLA-associated beta chains showed higher expansion and lower generation probabilities than comparable chains.

The PCR employed 60 Vbeta primers together with 13 Jbeta primers. Repertoires were generated with immunoSEQ multiplex PCR, while TCRdb's copy carries only in-frame clones and drops some. The sample lists more than 95,000 clones, 81% occurring once. The chain carries TRBV7-9 and TRBJ2-1; TRBD2 aligns across 9 bases. This sequence originates from a woman in her 30s in good health and CMV-seronegative. The sample consisted of PBMCs. CDR3 DNA sequence: TGTTCCAGCAGCCAGACTAGCGGTAGCTCCTACAATGAGCAGTTCTTC. This gives the protein CSSSQTSGSSYNEQFF.